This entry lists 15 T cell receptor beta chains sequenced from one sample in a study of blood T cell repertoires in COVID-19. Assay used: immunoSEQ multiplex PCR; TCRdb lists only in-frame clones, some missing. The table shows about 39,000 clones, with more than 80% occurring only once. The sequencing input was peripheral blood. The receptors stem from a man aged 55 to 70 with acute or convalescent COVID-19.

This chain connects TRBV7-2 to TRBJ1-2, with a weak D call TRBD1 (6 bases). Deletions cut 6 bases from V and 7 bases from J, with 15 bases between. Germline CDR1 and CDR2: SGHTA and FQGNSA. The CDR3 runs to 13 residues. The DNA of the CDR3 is TGTGCCAGCAGTCAAACAGGGTCGGGTGGCTACACCTTC. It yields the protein CASSQTGSGGYTF.

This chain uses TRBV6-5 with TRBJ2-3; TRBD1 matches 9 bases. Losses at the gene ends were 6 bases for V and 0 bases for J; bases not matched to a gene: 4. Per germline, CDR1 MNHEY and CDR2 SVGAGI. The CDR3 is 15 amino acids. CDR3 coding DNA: TGTGCCAGCAGAAAACAGGGGGCTAGCACAGATACGCAGTATTTT. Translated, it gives CASRKQGASTDTQYF.

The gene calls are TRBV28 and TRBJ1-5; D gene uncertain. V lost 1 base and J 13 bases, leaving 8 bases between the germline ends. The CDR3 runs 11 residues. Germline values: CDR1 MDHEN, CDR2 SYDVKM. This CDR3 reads CASSLSLTQHF. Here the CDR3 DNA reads TGTGCCAGCAGTTTATCCCTAACGCAGCATTTT.

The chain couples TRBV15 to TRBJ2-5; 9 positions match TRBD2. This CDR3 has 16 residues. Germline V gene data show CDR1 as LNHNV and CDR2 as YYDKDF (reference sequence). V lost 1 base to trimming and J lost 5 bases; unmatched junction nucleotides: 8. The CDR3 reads CATSRGGPSGEETQYF. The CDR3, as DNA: TGTGCCACCAGCAGAGGAGGGCCTAGCGGGGAGGAGACCCAGTACTTC.

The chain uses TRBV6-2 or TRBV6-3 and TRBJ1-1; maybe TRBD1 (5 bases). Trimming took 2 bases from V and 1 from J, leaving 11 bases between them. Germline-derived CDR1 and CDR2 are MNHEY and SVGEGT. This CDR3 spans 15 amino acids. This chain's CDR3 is CASSYRARANTEAFF. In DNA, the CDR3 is TGTGCCAGCAGTTACAGGGCCAGGGCGAACACTGAAGCTTTCTTT.

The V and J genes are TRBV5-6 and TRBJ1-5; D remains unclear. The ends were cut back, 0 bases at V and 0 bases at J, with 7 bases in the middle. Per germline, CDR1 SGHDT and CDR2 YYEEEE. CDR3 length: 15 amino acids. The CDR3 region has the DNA TGTGCCAGCAGCTTGGGGGCCTATAGCAATCAGCCCCAGCATTTT. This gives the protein CASSLGAYSNQPQHF.

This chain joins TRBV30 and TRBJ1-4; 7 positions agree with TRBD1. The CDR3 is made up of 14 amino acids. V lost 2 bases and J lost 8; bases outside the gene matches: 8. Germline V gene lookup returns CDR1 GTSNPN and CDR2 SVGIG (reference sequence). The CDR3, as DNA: TGTGCCTGGAGTCGACAGGGAAGTTGGGAAAAACTGTTTTTT. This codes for CAWSRQGSWEKLFF.

CDR3 amino acids: CAWRRTSGYNEQFF. In nucleotides, the CDR3 is TGTGCCTGGAGACGAACTAGCGGTTACAATGAGCAGTTCTTC. This sequence joins TRBV30 and TRBJ2-1; 8 nucleotides agree with TRBD2. CDR3 length equals 14 residues. Trimming at V came to 3 bases and at J to 4 bases, leaving 5 bases not matched to a gene. CDR1 GTSNPN and CDR2 SVGIG come from the germline V gene (reference sequence).

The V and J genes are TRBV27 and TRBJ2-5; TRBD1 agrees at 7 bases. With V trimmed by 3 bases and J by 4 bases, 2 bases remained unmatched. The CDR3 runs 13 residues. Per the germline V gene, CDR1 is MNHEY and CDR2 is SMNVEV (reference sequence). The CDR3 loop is CASSFNRGETQYF. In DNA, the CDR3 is TGTGCCAGCAGTTTTAACAGGGGAGAGACCCAGTACTTC.

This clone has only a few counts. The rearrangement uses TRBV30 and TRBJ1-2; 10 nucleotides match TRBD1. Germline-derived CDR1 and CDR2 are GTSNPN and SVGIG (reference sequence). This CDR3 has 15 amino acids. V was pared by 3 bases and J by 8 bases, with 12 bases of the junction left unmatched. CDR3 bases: TGTGCCTGGAGAGGCCGTCCTGGGACAGGGGACGGCTACACCTTC. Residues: CAWRGRPGTGDGYTF.

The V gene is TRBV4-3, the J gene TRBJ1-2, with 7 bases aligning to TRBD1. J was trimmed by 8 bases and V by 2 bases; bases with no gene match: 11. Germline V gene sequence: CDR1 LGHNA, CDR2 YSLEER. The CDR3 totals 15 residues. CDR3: CASSQKPKGAGGYTF. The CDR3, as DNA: TGCGCCAGCAGCCAAAAGCCCAAGGGGGCAGGGGGCTACACCTTC.

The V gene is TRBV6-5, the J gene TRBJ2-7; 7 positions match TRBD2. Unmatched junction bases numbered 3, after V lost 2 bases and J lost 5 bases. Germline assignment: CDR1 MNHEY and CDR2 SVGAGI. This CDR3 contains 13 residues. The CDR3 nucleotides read TGTGCCAGCAGTTACCCCGGGACTAACGAGCAGTACTTC. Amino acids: CASSYPGTNEQYF.

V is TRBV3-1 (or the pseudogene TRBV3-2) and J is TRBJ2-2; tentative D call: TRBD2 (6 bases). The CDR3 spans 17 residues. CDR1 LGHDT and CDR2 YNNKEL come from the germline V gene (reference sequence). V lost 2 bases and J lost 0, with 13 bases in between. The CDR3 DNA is TGTGCCAGCAGCCAATGGGAGGCCCTCTCGAACACCGGGGAGCTGTTTTTT. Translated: CASSQWEALSNTGELFF.

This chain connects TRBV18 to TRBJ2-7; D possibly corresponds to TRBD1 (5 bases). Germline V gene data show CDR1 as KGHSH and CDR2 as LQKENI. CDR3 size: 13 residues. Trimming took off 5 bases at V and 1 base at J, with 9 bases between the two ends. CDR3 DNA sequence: TGTGCCAGCTCAGAAGGGGCGTCCTACGAGCAGTACTTC. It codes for CASSEGASYEQYF.

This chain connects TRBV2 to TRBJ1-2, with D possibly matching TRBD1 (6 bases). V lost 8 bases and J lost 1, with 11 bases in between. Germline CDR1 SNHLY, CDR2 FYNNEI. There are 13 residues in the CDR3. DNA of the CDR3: TGTGCCAGCCGGACAGAGAGTAACTATGGCTACACCTTC. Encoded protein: CASRTESNYGYTF.